The clone carrying this T cell receptor (beta chain) was seen ten or more times. Its antigen is still unknown. These data belong to a study of Graves' ophthalmopathy and Graves' hyperthyroidism. Germline V CDR1 and CDR2: PRHDT, FYEKMQ (reference sequence). V was shortened by 1 base and J by 0 bases, with 15 bases between the two germline ends. This CDR3 spans 17 amino acids. A duration under 3 months, NOSPECS ≥4, CAS ≥3 and moderate-to-severe activity characterized the donors with ophthalmopathy. Certain patients were not enrolled. These were patients with other autoimmune diseases, uncontrolled infections, pregnancy or lactation. RNA served as the template for amplifying TCR beta CDR3 regions. First-round RT-PCR used HTBI primers; second-round multiplex PCR followed. Each CDR3 protein is one row after TCRdb ran MiXCR on the multiplex PCR reads. Counted here are around 470,000 distinct CDR3 sequences, 13% to 15% occurring once; the ten biggest clones make up 8% to 10%.

Regarding the study as a whole: Built on 13 signatures, a model told ophthalmopathy apart from stable hyperthyroidism with about 88% sensitivity and roughly 80% specificity. The study's model predicted ophthalmopathy progression at approximately 70% sensitivity and 72% to 75% specificity.

The chain uses TRBV13 and TRBJ1-1, with a possible D match to TRBD1 (5 bases). Sequenced input: blood. This TCR derives from a woman between 25 and 40 years old with Graves' ophthalmopathy. The CDR3: CASSLEWQGGLNTEAFF. CDR3 in DNA: TGTGCCAGCAGCTTAGAGTGGCAGGGAGGATTGAACACTGAAGCTTTCTTT.